Below, 32 T cell receptor beta chains from the same sample are listed, as sequenced in a study of blood T cell repertoires in COVID-19. Measured with immunoSEQ multiplex PCR; TCRdb has only the in-frame clones, and not every one. This sample has 200,000 to 250,000 clones; about 90% occur once, and the top ten carry roughly 12%. Sequenced material: peripheral blood. The receptors stem from a woman aged 18-29 years who had recovered from COVID-19.

This sequence joins TRBV13 and TRBJ1-4; no clear D. The CDR3 consists of 14 residues. The V end was cut by 5 bases, the J end by 3 bases, with 10 bases between. Germline V gene lookup returns CDR1 PRHDT and CDR2 FYEKMQ (reference sequence). CDR3 DNA sequence: TGTGCCAGCAGCGCCGGGGAGGCTAATGAAAAACTGTTTTTT. Translating it yields CASSAGEANEKLFF.

The rearrangement uses TRBV12-3 or TRBV12-4 and TRBJ2-7; D is undetermined. This CDR3 has 13 amino acids. V lost 7 bases and J 2 bases, leaving 12 bases between the germline ends. CDR3 coding DNA: TGTGCCAGCACCCTAGGTCCTGCCTACGAGCAGTACTTC. It encodes CASTLGPAYEQYF.

The chain recombines TRBV25-1 with TRBJ2-5; the D gene is possibly TRBD2 (5 bases). V was pared by 5 bases and J by 5 bases, with 12 bases between. The CDR3 has 13 amino acids. The germline V gene has CDR1 MGHDK and CDR2 SYGVNS. For the CDR3, the DNA is TGTGCCAGCAGTATGGGAGCTAGGGAGACCCAGTACTTC. Encoded protein: CASSMGARETQYF. Looking up the rest from reference TRBV25-1 and TRBJ2-5 gives the full variable domain: EADIYQTPRYLVIGTGKKITLECSQTMGHDKMYWYQQDPGMELHLIHYSYGVNSTEKGDLSSESTVSRIRTEHFPLTLESARPSHTSQYLCASSMGARETQYFGPGTRLLVL.

Here the CDR3 reads CASSSLGLAGYEQYF. As DNA, the CDR3 is TGTGCCAGCAGTTCTCTCGGGCTAGCGGGTTACGAGCAGTACTTC. The rearrangement joins TRBV27 to TRBJ2-7, with TRBD2 matching 8 bases. Germline trimming cut 4 bases from V and 4 bases from J; bases unmatched to any gene: 9. The CDR3 contains 15 residues. Germline loops: CDR1 MNHEY, CDR2 SMNVEV (reference sequence).

This clone was recorded a few times. V usage is TRBV11-2 and J usage is TRBJ2-2, with 8 nucleotides matching TRBD1. V lost 1 base, J lost 8 bases, and 3 bases stayed unmatched. The germline CDR1 and CDR2 sequences are SGHAT and FQNNGV. The CDR3 is 14 amino acids. CDR3 loop: CASSLAGTGGELFF. As DNA, the CDR3 is TGTGCCAGCAGCTTAGCCGGGACAGGTGGGGAGCTGTTTTTT.

V usage is TRBV3-1 (or the pseudogene TRBV3-2) and J usage is TRBJ1-2; the D gene is possibly TRBD1 (5 bases). The CDR3 has 12 amino acids. Trimming stripped 1 base from V and 7 bases from J, with 7 bases between. CDR1 and CDR2 (germline): LGHDT, YNNKEL (reference sequence). Written as DNA, the CDR3 is TGTGCCAGCAGCCAAGCCAGGGTTGGCTACACCTTC. As protein: CASSQARVGYTF.

This clone appeared once. The chain recombines TRBV30 with TRBJ2-1, with a tentative D call TRBD2 (6 bases). V gave up 0 bases and J gave up 8 bases, with 14 bases separating them. The germline V gene has CDR1 GTSNPN and CDR2 SVGIG (reference sequence). This CDR3 region has 14 residues. The CDR3 spells CAWSVRGGPYEQFF. The CDR3 DNA reads TGTGCCTGGAGTGTACGTGGAGGGCCCTATGAGCAGTTCTTC. The complete variable domain, with remaining parts taken from reference TRBV30 and TRBJ2-1, reads SQTIHQWPATLVQPVGSPLSLECTVEGTSNPNLYWYRQAAGRGLQLLFYSVGIGQISSEVPQNLSASRPQDRQFILSSKKLLLSDSGFYLCAWSVRGGPYEQFFGPGTRLTVL.

The CDR3 spells CASSISVGVAGTYEQYF. In nucleotides, the CDR3 is TGTGCCAGTAGTATATCCGTCGGGGTAGCGGGGACCTACGAGCAGTACTTC. The V call is TRBV19, the J call TRBJ2-7; 8 bases are shared with TRBD2. The CDR3 runs to 17 residues. From germline, CDR1 is LNHDA and CDR2 SQIVND (reference sequence). V shed 2 bases, J shed 2 bases, and the junction held 11 bases outside the gene matches.

A single count supports this clone. The chain employs TRBV28 and TRBJ1-1; D gene ambiguous. The CDR3 loop spans 12 amino acids. Germline V CDR1 and CDR2: MDHEN, SYDVKM. Trimming took off 2 bases at V and 1 base at J, with 2 bases between the two ends. CDR3 loop: CASSLRNTEAFF. CDR3 in DNA: TGTGCCAGCAGTTTACGGAACACTGAAGCTTTCTTT.

This chain joins TRBV7-6 and TRBJ2-3; TRBD1 agrees at 9 bases. Germline loops: CDR1 SGHVS, CDR2 FNYEAQ. V lost 0 bases, J lost 4 bases, and 2 bases stayed unmatched. The CDR3 totals 15 residues. The CDR3 nucleotides are TGTGCCAGCAGCTTAGCTAGGACAGGGGCAGATACGCAGTATTTT. Protein product: CASSLARTGADTQYF.

CDR3 nucleotides: TGCGCCAGCAGCCAAGATTCGGAGGGGAAAACCTACGAGCAGTACTTC. Translated: CASSQDSEGKTYEQYF. The rearrangement links TRBV4-3 to TRBJ2-7, with a weak D call TRBD2 (6 bases). Germline V gene lookup returns CDR1 LGHNA and CDR2 YSLEER. V lost 0 bases to trimming and J lost 2 bases, with 14 bases between them. The CDR3 has 16 residues.

The genes are TRBV30 and TRBJ2-1; D unclear. Trimming removed 2 bases from V and 5 bases from J, with 4 bases in between. Germline CDR1 reads GTSNPN; CDR2 reads SVGIG (reference sequence). This CDR3 spans 11 amino acids. In DNA form, the CDR3 reads TGTGCCTGGAGTCAAAACAATGAGCAGTTCTTC. Residues: CAWSQNNEQFF.

This clone was picked up one time. The genes are TRBV27 and TRBJ2-1; a weak D match, TRBD2 (5 bases). Germline CDR1 is MNHEY and CDR2 is SMNVEV (reference sequence). The CDR3 is 15 amino acids. V gave up 7 bases and J gave up 0 bases, with 13 bases separating them. The CDR3 nucleotides read TGTGCCAGCAAATTAGCGAGGAGCTCCTACAATGAGCAGTTCTTC. This gives the protein CASKLARSSYNEQFF.

The chain has TRBV2 and TRBJ2-7; TRBD1 aligns across 11 bases. This CDR3 has 14 amino acids. The germline V gene encodes CDR1 SNHLY and CDR2 FYNNEI. V was pared by 8 bases and J by 3 bases, with 6 bases of the junction left unmatched. The CDR3 loop is CASQDGTGGYEQYF. Here the CDR3 DNA reads TGTGCCAGCCAGGACGGGACAGGGGGCTACGAGCAGTACTTC.

The chain links TRBV13 to TRBJ2-1; no reliable D call. The germline V and J ends were trimmed by 4 bases and 0 bases, with 10 bases remaining between them. The CDR3 consists of 15 residues. Germline values: CDR1 PRHDT, CDR2 FYEKMQ (reference sequence). The CDR3 sequence is CASSSPSRSYNEQFF. DNA of the CDR3: TGTGCCAGCAGCTCCCCTAGTCGCTCCTACAATGAGCAGTTCTTC.

The V gene is TRBV25-1, the J gene TRBJ2-3; 7 bases agree with TRBD1. CDR1 and CDR2 (germline): MGHDK, SYGVNS. V lost 3 bases and J lost 0; bases outside the gene matches: 0. This CDR3 has 14 residues. Here the CDR3 DNA reads TGTGCCAGCAGTGAGACAGGGAGCACAGATACGCAGTATTTT. This gives the protein CASSETGSTDTQYF.

The rearrangement uses TRBV6-2 or TRBV6-3 and TRBJ2-7, with D unclear. V lost 8 bases and J lost 3, with 17 bases in between. Germline-derived CDR1 and CDR2 are MNHEY and SVGEGT. This CDR3 comprises 14 residues. The CDR3 DNA reads as TGTGCCAGCGGCCCTATTGGTCCCAGCTACGAGCAGTACTTC. Amino acid sequence: CASGPIGPSYEQYF.

This chain links TRBV7-2 with TRBJ2-7; possible D gene TRBD2, 6 bases. This CDR3 contains 15 residues. V was cut by 3 bases and J by 2 bases, with 14 bases left in between. Germline V gives CDR1 SGHTA, CDR2 FQGNSA. DNA of the CDR3: TGTGCCAGCAGCTTGAGGCGGGACCCGGCCTACGAGCAGTACTTC. Its translation: CASSLRRDPAYEQYF.

This clone was seen a single time. J is TRBJ1-3 and V is TRBV6-1; a possible D gene is TRBD1 (5 bases). The ends were cut back, 6 bases at V and 0 bases at J, with 9 bases in the middle. Germline-derived CDR1 and CDR2 are MNHNS and SASEGT. The CDR3 loop spans 14 amino acids. As DNA, the CDR3 is TGTGCCAGCAGGCAGGGCGACTCTGGAAACACCATATATTTT. Amino acids: CASRQGDSGNTIYF.

The V and J genes are TRBV28 and TRBJ1-1, with D hard to call. V shed 3 bases and J shed 8 bases, with 7 bases lying between them. The CDR3 covers 11 residues. CDR1 and CDR2 from the germline V gene are MDHEN and SYDVKM. CDR3 in amino acids: CASSLNSEAFF. CDR3 sequence (DNA): TGTGCCAGCAGTTTGAACTCGGAAGCTTTCTTT.

The V call is TRBV6-2 or TRBV6-3, the J call TRBJ2-7; 11 bases are shared with TRBD1. The CDR3 is made up of 14 amino acids. V shed 5 bases and J 4 bases; nucleotides not matched to a gene: 4. Germline V lookup: CDR1 MNHEY, CDR2 SVGEGT. In DNA, the CDR3 is TGTGCCAGCAGTACCGGGACAGGGGGTTACGAGCAGTACTTC. Translated: CASSTGTGGYEQYF.

This clone was detected once. The chain links TRBV13 to TRBJ1-2; 8 positions agree with TRBD1. V trimming: 5 bases; J trimming: 6 bases; junction bases outside the gene matches: 5. Germline lookup yields CDR1 PRHDT and CDR2 FYEKMQ (reference sequence). The length of the CDR3 is 13 residues. The CDR3 region has the DNA TGTGCCAGCAGCCCCAGGACAGGGAATGGCTACACCTTC. The encoded protein is CASSPRTGNGYTF. Looking up the rest from reference TRBV13 and TRBJ1-2 gives the full variable domain: AAGVIQSPRHLIKEKRETATLKCYPIPRHDTVYWYQQGPGQDPQFLISFYEKMQSDKGSIPDRFSAQQFSDYHSELNMSSLELGDSALYFCASSPRTGNGYTFGSGTRLTVV.

The chain is built from TRBV24-1 and TRBJ1-1; TRBD1 might be the D (6 bases). The CDR3 loop spans 13 amino acids. Trimming shortened V by 4 bases and J by 4 bases, and 9 bases separated the two germline ends. The V gene's germline CDR1 is KGHDR and CDR2 SFDVKD. The CDR3 region is CATSDTQGTEAFF. The CDR3 nucleotides read TGTGCCACCAGTGACACACAGGGCACTGAAGCTTTCTTT.

The V and J genes are TRBV3-1 (or the pseudogene TRBV3-2) and TRBJ1-1, with unresolved D. The CDR3 is 14 amino acids. Trimming took 4 bases from V and 1 from J, leaving 10 bases between them. Germline CDR1 is LGHDT and CDR2 is YNNKEL (reference sequence). The CDR3 DNA follows: TGTGCCAGCAGCCCCCCCCGACAGAACACTGAAGCTTTCTTT. Its protein is CASSPPRQNTEAFF.

The chain carries TRBV5-1 and TRBJ2-1; a weak D match, TRBD2 (6 bases). Germline values: CDR1 SGHRS, CDR2 YFSETQ. The CDR3 is made up of 14 amino acids. V was trimmed by 6 bases and J by 2 bases, leaving 12 bases between them. CDR3 nucleotides: TGCGCCAGCACCCCGGAGGGCCCCTACAATGAGCAGTTCTTC. This codes for CASTPEGPYNEQFF.

Details on this clone: Other DNA sequences in the sample encode the same CDR3. The chain uses TRBV18 and TRBJ1-1; D perhaps matches TRBD1 (6 bases). The germline V gene has CDR1 KGHSH and CDR2 LQKENI. The CDR3 is made up of 14 amino acids. Trimming removed 6 bases from V and 1 base from J, with 12 bases in between. The CDR3 sequence is CASSPGQRNTEAFF. The DNA for the CDR3 is TGTGCCAGCTCCCCTGGACAGAGGAACACTGAAGCTTTCTTT.

This sequence joins TRBV6-5 and TRBJ2-7; 8 positions agree with TRBD2. This CDR3 has 15 amino acids. V lost 3 bases to trimming and J lost 0 bases; unmatched junction nucleotides: 4. Per the germline V gene, CDR1 is MNHEY and CDR2 is SVGAGI. CDR3 amino acids: CASSYTGGASYEQYF. CDR3 nucleotide sequence: TGTGCCAGCAGTTATACGGGAGGGGCCTCCTACGAGCAGTACTTC.

The chain recombines TRBV4-2 with TRBJ2-6, with D unclear. The germline V and J ends were trimmed by 0 bases and 0 bases, with 3 bases remaining between them. CDR1 and CDR2 (germline): LGHNA, YNFKEQ. CDR3 size: 15 residues. The CDR3 is CASSQDRSGANVLTF. The CDR3 coding sequence is TGTGCCAGCAGCCAAGACCGCTCTGGGGCCAACGTCCTGACTTTC.

The V and J genes are TRBV18 and TRBJ2-1; perhaps TRBD1 as D (9 bases). This CDR3 region has 14 residues. With 3 bases removed from V and 13 bases from J, the gap between germline ends came to 19 bases. CDR1 and CDR2 (germline): KGHSH, LQKENI. The CDR3 region has the DNA TGTGCCAGCTCACCGGACAGGGGACGGGAGGGACAGTTCTTC. Residues: CASSPDRGREGQFF.

The chain employs TRBV5-6 and TRBJ1-3; 8 bases are shared with TRBD1. The V gene's germline CDR1 is SGHDT and CDR2 YYEEEE. CDR3 length: 16 residues. J gave up 3 bases and V 0 bases, and 5 bases lay outside the gene matches. Here the CDR3 reads CASSLATGGIGNTIYF. The DNA for the CDR3 is TGTGCCAGCAGCTTGGCCACAGGGGGGATTGGAAACACCATATATTTT.

This chain uses TRBV23-1 with TRBJ1-1; 7 bases line up with TRBD1. TRBV23-1 is known as an ORF, though its function is uncertain. This CDR3 contains 17 residues. Trimming at V came to 0 bases and at J to 2 bases, leaving 9 bases not matched to a gene. The CDR3 nucleotides are TGCGCCAGCAGTCAATCTTTTCAGGGGGGCAAAAACACTGAAGCTTTCTTT. This encodes CASSQSFQGGKNTEAFF.

The rearrangement joins TRBV5-1 to TRBJ1-1; 8 positions match TRBD1. Germline CDR1 reads SGHRS; CDR2 reads YFSETQ. V was clipped by 1 base and J by 10 bases; unmatched bases: 12. The CDR3 runs to 15 residues. The CDR3 DNA reads TGCGCCAGCAGCTTGACTGGCCAGGGGGCGGGGGTAGCTTTCTTT. Its translation: CASSLTGQGAGVAFF.